The clone carrying this TCR beta chain was seen only a few times. Per the authors' pipeline: Reference gene primer amplification in the assay estimated nucleated cell counts. Data came from immunoSEQ multiplex PCR; TCRdb stores just in-frame clones and leaves some out. V and J calls and clone size are those listed in that table; D and trimming were worked out from the DNA. The sample comprises 250,000 to 350,000 clones, more than 75% of which are singletons, and approximately 7.8% rests with the top ten. The data were obtained in a study of blood T cell repertoires in COVID-19. Study summary: COVID-19 samples from acute and convalescent phases originated in the United States, Italy and Spain.

V dropped 0 bases and J dropped 5 bases, with 3 bases sitting between them. The length of the CDR3 is 12 residues. The germline V gene encodes CDR1 SGHRS and CDR2 YFSETQ. Sequenced: peripheral blood. The chain recombines TRBV5-1 with TRBJ2-1; D not certain. The source is a woman in her fifties or sixties who had recovered from COVID-19. In DNA, the CDR3 is TGCGCCAGCAGCTTGGGCGACAATGAGCAGTTCTTC. It specifies CASSLGDNEQFF.